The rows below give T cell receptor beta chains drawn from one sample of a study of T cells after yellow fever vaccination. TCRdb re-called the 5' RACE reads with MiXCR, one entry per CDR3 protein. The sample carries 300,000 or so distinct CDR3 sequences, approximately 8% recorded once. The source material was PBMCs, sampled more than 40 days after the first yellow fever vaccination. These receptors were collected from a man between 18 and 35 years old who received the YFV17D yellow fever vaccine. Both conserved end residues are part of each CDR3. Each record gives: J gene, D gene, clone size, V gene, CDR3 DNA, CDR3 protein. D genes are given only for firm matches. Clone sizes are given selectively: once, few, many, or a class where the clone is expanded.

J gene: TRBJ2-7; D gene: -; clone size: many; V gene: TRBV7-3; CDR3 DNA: TGTGCCAGCAGCTTTGGTCGGGAATACGAGCAGTACTTC; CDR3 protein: CASSFGREYEQYF
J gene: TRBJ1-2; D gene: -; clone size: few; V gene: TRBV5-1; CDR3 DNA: TGCGCCAGCAGCTTGGGCGGGGTCGTGTATGGCTACACCTTC; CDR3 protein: CASSLGGVVYGYTF
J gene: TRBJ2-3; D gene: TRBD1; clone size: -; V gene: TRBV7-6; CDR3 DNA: TGTGCCAGCAGCCCTCACAGGGGGTTAAGGGCAGATACGCAGTATTTT; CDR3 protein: CASSPHRGLRADTQYF
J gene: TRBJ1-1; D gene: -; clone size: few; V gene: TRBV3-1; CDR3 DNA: TGTGCCAGCAGCCGGGAGGGTATAAACACTGAAGCTTTCTTT; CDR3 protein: CASSREGINTEAFF
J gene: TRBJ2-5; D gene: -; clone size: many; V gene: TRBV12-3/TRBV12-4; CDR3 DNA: TGTGCCAGCAGTCCCCCGAGCAGGCAAGAGACCCAGTACTTC; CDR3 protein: CASSPPSRQETQYF
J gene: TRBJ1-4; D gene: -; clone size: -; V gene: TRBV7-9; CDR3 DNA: TGTGCCAGCAGCTTCAGGGGCCTTAATGAAAAACTGTTTTTT; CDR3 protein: CASSFRGLNEKLFF
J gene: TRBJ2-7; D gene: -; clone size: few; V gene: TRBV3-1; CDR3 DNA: TGTGCCAGCAGCCAAGGCGCTAGTAATAAAAAGCAGTACTTC; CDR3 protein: CASSQGASNKKQYF
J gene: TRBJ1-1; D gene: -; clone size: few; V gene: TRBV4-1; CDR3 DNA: TGCGCCAGCAGCCAAGTGATTGGGGTTCCCGATGAAGCTTTCTTT; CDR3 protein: CASSQVIGVPDEAFF
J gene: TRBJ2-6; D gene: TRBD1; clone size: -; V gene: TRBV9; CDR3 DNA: TGTGCCAGCAGCGGGACAGGGCTCTCTGGGGCCAACGTCCTGACTTTC; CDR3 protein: CASSGTGLSGANVLTF
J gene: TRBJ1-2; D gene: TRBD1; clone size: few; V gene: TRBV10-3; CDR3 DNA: TGTGCCATCAGTCCGGGACAGAGGATTTATGGCTACACCTTC; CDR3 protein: CAISPGQRIYGYTF
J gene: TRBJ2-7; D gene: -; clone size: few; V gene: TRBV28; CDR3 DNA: TGTGCCAGCAGTCAACCAGATACAGGGTTCTACGAGCAGTACTTC; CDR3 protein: CASSQPDTGFYEQYF
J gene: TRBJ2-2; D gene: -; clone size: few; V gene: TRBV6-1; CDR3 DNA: TGTGCCAGCACCTTTGCCCCGGGACAGAACACCGGGGAGCTGTTTTTT; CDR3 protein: CASTFAPGQNTGELFF
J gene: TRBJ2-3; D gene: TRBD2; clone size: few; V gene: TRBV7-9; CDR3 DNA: TGTGCCAGCACTCGGCGGGGGTACCCAGATACGCAGTATTTT; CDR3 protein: CASTRRGYPDTQYF
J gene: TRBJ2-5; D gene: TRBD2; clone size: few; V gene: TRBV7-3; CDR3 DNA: TGTGCCAGCAGCCCACTAGCGGGGATGGAGACCCAGTACTTC; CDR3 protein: CASSPLAGMETQYF
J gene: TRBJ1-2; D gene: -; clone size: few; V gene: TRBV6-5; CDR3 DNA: TGTGCCAGCAGTTACTCGGGGACCCCGGGCTATGGCTACACCTTC; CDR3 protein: CASSYSGTPGYGYTF
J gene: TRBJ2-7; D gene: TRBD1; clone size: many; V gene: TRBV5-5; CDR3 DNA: TGTGCCAGCAGAACCGGGACAGGGGGATACGAGCAGTACTTC; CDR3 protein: CASRTGTGGYEQYF
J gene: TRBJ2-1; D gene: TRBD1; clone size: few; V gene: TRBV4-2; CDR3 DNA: TGTGCCAGCAGCCAGTCGGGACAGGGTGATGATGAGCAGTTCTTC; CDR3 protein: CASSQSGQGDDEQFF
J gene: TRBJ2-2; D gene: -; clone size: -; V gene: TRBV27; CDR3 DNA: TGTGCCAGCAGGTTCCTGGGGTCGGGTACCGGGGAGCTGTTTTTT; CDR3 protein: CASRFLGSGTGELFF
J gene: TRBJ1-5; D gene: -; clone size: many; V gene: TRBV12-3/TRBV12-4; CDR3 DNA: TGTGCCAGCAGTTTGATGAGCAATCAGCCCCAGCATTTT; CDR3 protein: CASSLMSNQPQHF
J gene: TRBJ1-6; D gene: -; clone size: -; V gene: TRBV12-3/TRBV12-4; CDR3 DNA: TGTGCCAGCAGTATCCCCTTGGCCTACTCACCCCTCCACTTT; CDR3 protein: CASSIPLAYSPLHF
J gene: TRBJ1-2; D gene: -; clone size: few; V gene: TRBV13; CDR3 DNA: TGTGCCAGCAGCTTAGCGAAGACTATGGGGGCCGCGACGGGTGGCTACACCTTC; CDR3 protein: CASSLAKTMGAATGGYTF
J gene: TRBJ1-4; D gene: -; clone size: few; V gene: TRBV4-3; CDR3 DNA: TGCGCCAGCAGCCAACCCCCGGCCGGGGCCACAACTAATGAAAAACTGTTTTTT; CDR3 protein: CASSQPPAGATTNEKLFF
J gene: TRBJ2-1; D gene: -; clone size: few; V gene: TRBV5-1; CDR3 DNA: TGCGCCAGCAGCAAGCTAGCGACTCAAACCGGTGAGCAGTTCTTC; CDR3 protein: CASSKLATQTGEQFF
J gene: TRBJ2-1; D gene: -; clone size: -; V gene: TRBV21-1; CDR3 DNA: TGTGCCAGCAGCATTCCGGGACAGGGAGAAGTAGTCTCCTACAATGAGCAGTTCTTC; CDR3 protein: CASSIPGQGEVVSYNEQFF
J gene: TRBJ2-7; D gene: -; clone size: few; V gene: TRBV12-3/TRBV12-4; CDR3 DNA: TGTGCCAGCAGGAGGGAAGGTAGCGAGCCCCTCTACGAGCAGTACTTC; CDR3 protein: CASRREGSEPLYEQYF
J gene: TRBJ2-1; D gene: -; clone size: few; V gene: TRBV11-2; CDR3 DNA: TGTGCCAGCAGCCCAGTTGGGGAGGATGAGCAGTTCTTC; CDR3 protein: CASSPVGEDEQFF
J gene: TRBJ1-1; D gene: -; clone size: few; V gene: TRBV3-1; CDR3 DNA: TGTGCCAGCAGCCAAGCTGGGGCGCAGGGAGCTTTCTTT; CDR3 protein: CASSQAGAQGAFF
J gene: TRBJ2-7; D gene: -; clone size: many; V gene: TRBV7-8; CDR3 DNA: TGTGCCAGCAGCTCAGCGTTCGACTACGAGCAGTACTTC; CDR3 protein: CASSSAFDYEQYF
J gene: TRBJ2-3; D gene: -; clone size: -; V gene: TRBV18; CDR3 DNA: TGTGCCAGCTCACCCTTCGAGGCTAGCACAGATACGCAGTATTTT; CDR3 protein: CASSPFEASTDTQYF
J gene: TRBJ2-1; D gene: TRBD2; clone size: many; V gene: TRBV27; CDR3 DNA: TGTGCCAGCAGTCGCGGGGGGGTCTCCTACAATGAGCAGTTCTTC; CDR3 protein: CASSRGGVSYNEQFF
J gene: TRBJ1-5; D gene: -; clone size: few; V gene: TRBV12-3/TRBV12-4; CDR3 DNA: TGTGCCAGCAGTTTTATTGGGTCGGTAGCCCAGCATTTT; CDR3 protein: CASSFIGSVAQHF
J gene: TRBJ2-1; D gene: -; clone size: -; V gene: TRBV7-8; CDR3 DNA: TGTGCCAGCAGTGGGATACGGGATGAGCAGTTCTTC; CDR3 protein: CASSGIRDEQFF
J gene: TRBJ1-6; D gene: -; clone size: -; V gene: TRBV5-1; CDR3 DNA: TGCGCCAGCAGCCAGAGGGGGGTCCCTGAAGATGGCCTCCACTTT; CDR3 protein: CASSQRGVPEDGLHF
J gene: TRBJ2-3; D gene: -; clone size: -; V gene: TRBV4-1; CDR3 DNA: TGCGCCAGCAGCCACGTATTTACAGATACGCAGTATTTT; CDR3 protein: CASSHVFTDTQYF
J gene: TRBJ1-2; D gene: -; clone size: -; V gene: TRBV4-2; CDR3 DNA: TGTGCCAGCAGCTCCCTGGTTGTAAACTATGGCTACACCTTC; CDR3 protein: CASSSLVVNYGYTF
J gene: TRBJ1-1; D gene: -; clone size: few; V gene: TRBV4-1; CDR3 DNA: TGCGCCAGCAGCCAAGGGAGGGCCTACAGCCTGAACACTGAAGCTTTCTTT; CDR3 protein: CASSQGRAYSLNTEAFF
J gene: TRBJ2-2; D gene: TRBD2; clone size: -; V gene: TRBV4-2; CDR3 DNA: TGTGCCAGCAGCCAAGAGGCTCCTAGCGGGAACACCGGGGAGCTGTTTTTT; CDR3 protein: CASSQEAPSGNTGELFF
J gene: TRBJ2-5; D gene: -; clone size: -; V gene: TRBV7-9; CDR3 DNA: TGTGCCAGCAGCTTCTTACTAGGAGGTCTCCAAGAGACCCAGTACTTC; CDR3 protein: CASSFLLGGLQETQYF
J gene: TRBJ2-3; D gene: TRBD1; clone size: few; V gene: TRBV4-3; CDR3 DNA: TGCGCCAGCAGCCAAGATATACAGGGGGCATATTCAGATACGCAGTATTTT; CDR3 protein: CASSQDIQGAYSDTQYF
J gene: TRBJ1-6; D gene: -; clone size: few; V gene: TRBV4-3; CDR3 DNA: TGCGCCAGCAGCCAAGATAGAAGTTTTTCACCCCTCCACTTT; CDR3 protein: CASSQDRSFSPLHF
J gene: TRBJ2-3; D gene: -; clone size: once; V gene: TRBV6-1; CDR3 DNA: TGTGCCAGCAAGAGCAGAGAATCCCTAACAGATACGCAGTATTTT; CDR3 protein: CASKSRESLTDTQYF
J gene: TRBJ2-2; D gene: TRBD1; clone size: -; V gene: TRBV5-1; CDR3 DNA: TGCGCCAGCAGCGAGAGACAGGGGGCGGCCACCGGGGAGCTGTTTTTT; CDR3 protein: CASSERQGAATGELFF
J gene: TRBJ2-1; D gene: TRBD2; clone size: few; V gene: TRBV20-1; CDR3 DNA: TGCAGTGCTCAGTACACCTGGGGCCTAGCGGGGTTGCAGAGCTCCTACAATGAGCAGTTCTTC; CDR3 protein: CSAQYTWGLAGLQSSYNEQFF
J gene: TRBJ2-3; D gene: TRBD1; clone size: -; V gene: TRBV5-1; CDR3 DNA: TGCGCCAGCAGCGGGACAGGCACAGATACGCAGTATTTT; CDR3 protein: CASSGTGTDTQYF
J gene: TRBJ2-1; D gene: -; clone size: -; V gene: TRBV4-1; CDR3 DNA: TGCGCCAGCAGCCAATCATACGACAGCTCCTACAATGAGCAGTTCTTC; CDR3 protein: CASSQSYDSSYNEQFF
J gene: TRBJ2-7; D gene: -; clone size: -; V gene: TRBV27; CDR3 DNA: TGTGCCAGCAGTGCCGCAGGGCACGAGCAGTACTTC; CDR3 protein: CASSAAGHEQYF
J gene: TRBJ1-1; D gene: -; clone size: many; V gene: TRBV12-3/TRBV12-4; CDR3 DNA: TGTGCCAGCAGTTGGCTGCAGGACACTGAAGCTTTCTTT; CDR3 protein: CASSWLQDTEAFF
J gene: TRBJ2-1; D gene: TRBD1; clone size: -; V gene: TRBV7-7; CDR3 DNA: TGTGCTAGCAGCCCTAGGACAGGGGTGAATGAGCAGTTCTTC; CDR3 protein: CASSPRTGVNEQFF
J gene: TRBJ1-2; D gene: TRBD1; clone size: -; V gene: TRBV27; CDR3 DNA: TGTGCCAGTCGACCTTTAGACAGGGGGTATGGCTACACCTTC; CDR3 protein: CASRPLDRGYGYTF
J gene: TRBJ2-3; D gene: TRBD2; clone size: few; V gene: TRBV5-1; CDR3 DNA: TGCGCCAGCAGCTTCGTGGCTAGCGGGGAGGTAGGAGATACGCAGTATTTT; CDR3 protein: CASSFVASGEVGDTQYF
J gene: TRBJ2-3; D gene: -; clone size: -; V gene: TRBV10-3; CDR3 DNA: TGTGCCATCGGGGGCGGCGGGGTCCAGACAGATACGCAGTATTTT; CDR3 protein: CAIGGGGVQTDTQYF
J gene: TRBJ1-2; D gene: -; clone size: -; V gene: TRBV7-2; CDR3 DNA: TGTGCCAGCAGCTTAGAACAGATCAACTATGGCTACACCTTC; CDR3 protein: CASSLEQINYGYTF
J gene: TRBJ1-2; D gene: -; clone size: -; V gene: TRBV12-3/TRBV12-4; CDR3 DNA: TGTGCCAGCAGTGCCCCCATTGGGGGTAACTATGGCTACACCTTC; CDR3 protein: CASSAPIGGNYGYTF
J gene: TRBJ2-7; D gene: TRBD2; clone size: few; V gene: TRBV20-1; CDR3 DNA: TGCAGTGCTAGAGATAGCGGGGGGAACCCATACTACGAGCAGTACTTC; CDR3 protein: CSARDSGGNPYYEQYF
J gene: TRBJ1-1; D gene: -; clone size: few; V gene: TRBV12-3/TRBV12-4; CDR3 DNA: TGTGCCAGCACTTCGACCCAGGGGACTGAAGCTTTCTTT; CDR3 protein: CASTSTQGTEAFF
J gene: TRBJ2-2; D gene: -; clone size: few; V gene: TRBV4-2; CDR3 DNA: TGTGCCAGCAGCCACGTAAACGCGGCGACCGGGGAGCTGTTTTTT; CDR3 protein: CASSHVNAATGELFF
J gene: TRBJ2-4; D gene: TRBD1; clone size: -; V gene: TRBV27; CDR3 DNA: TGTGCCAGCAGTCCTCGGACAGGGGTTATAGCCAAAAACATTCAGTACTTC; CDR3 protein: CASSPRTGVIAKNIQYF
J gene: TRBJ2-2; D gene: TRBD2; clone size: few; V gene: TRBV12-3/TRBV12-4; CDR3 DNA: TGTGCCAGCAGCCGGGGACTAGCGGCCCAAGCCGGGGAGCTGTTTTTT; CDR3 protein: CASSRGLAAQAGELFF
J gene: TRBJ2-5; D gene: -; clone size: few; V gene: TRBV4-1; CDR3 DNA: TGCGCCAGCAGCCAAGATGGAATTGGGGGCGTAGAGACCCAGTACTTC; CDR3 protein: CASSQDGIGGVETQYF